The T cell receptor (beta chain) under discussion was sequenced for a study of cytomegalovirus exposure and HLA in healthy donors. Researchers ran the PCR with 60 Vbeta and 13 Jbeta primers. Repertoires were generated with immunoSEQ multiplex PCR, while TCRdb's copy carries only in-frame clones and drops some. This table holds approximately 100,000 clones, roughly 10% found once. Study-level results: Cytomegalovirus-associated TCR beta chains were listed, numbering over 150.

A word on this clone: Its specificity is unknown.

This CDR3 comprises 16 residues. V shed 1 base and J 2 bases; nucleotides not matched to a gene: 8. CDR1 is SEHNR and CDR2 is FQNEAQ in the germline V gene (reference sequence). The chain couples TRBV7-9 to TRBJ2-7, with 7 bases aligning to TRBD1. The sequence was collected from a man aged 50-59 years in good health and CMV-seropositive. Sequencing was done on a sample of PBMCs. CDR3 DNA sequence: TGTGCCAGCAGCTTAGTTTCGGTGGGACAGACCTACGAGCAGTACTTC. Translation gives CASSLVSVGQTYEQYF.